This T cell receptor beta chain was found in a study of beta chain features in type 1 diabetes. Cell sorting via CD45RO/CCR7/CD25/CD127/CD95/CD27 was performed to obtain CD4+ naive, central memory, regulatory and stem cell-like memory cells. Of the isolated RNA, all was reverse transcribed, and so the sequenced material was expressed TCRB transcripts. TCRdb's copy holds only in-frame clones and misses some; the assay was immunoSEQ multiplex PCR. The table records some 150,000 clones, 9.2% of them present only once. This receptor was identified in a man younger than 30 in good health. Sequenced sample: central memory CD4+ T cells from blood.

The CDR3 DNA follows: TGTGCCAGCAGTTACTCGACACACTCTGGAAACACCATATATTTT. Encoded protein: CASSYSTHSGNTIYF. The chain is built from TRBV6-5 and TRBJ1-3, with D hard to call. Per the germline V gene, CDR1 is MNHEY and CDR2 is SVGAGI. Trimming left V 0 bases short and J 0 bases short, with 6 bases between. CDR3 length: 15 amino acids.